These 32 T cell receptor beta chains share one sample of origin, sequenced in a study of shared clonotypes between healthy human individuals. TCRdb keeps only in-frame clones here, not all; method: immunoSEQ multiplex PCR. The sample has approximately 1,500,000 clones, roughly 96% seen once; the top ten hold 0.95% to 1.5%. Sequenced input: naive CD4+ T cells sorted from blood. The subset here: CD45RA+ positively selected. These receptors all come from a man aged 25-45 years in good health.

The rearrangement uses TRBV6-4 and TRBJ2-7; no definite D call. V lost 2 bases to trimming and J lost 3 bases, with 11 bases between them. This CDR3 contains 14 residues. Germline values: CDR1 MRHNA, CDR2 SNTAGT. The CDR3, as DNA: TGTGCCAGCAGTGACAAGTGGTTTTTCTACGAGCAGTACTTC. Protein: CASSDKWFFYEQYF.

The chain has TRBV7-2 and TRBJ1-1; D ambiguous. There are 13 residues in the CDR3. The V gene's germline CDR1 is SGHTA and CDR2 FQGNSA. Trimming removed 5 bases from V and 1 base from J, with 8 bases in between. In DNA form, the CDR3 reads TGTGCCAGCAGCCGAAGTTGGAACACTGAAGCTTTCTTT. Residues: CASSRSWNTEAFF.

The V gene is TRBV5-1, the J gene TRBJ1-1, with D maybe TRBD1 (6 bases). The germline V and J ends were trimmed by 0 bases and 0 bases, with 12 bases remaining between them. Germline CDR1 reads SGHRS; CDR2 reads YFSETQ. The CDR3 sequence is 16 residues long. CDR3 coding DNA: TGCGCCAGCAGCTTGGAGGGGGAAACCATGAACACTGAAGCTTTCTTT. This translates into CASSLEGETMNTEAFF.

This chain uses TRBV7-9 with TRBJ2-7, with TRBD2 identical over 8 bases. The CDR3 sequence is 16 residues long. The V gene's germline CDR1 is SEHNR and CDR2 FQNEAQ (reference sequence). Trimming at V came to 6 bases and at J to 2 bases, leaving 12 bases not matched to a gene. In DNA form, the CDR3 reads TGTGCCAGCAGTCTCCAAGCGGGAGCGACAGCCTACGAGCAGTACTTC. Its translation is CASSLQAGATAYEQYF.

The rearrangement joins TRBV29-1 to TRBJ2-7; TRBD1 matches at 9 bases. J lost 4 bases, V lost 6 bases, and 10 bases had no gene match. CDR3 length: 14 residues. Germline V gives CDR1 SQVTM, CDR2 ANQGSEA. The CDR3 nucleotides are TGCAGCGTCCAATCGGGACAGGGAGGTTACGAGCAGTACTTC. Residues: CSVQSGQGGYEQYF.

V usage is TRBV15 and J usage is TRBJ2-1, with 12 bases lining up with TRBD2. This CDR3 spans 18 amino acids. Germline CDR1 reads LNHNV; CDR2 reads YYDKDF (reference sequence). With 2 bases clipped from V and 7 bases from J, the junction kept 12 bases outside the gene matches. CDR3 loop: CATSRSASYGTSGNEQFF. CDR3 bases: TGTGCCACCAGCAGATCTGCGTCATATGGGACTAGCGGGAATGAGCAGTTCTTC.

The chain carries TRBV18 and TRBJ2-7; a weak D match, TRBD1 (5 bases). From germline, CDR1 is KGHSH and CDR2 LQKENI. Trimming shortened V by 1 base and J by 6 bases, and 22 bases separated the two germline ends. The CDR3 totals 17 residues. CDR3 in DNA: TGTGCCAGCTCACCACTCAGGGTAACCTGGTCGGTTAGCGAGCAGTACTTC. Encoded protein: CASSPLRVTWSVSEQYF.

The CDR3 DNA is TGTGCCAGCAGTTACTACGGGACACGGGGTAATGAGCAGTTCTTC. Translating it yields CASSYYGTRGNEQFF. J is TRBJ2-1 and V is TRBV6-5, with D possibly being TRBD1 (6 bases). The CDR3 runs 15 residues. V lost 1 base, J lost 7 bases, and 14 bases lay in between. Germline CDR1 is MNHEY and CDR2 is SVGAGI.

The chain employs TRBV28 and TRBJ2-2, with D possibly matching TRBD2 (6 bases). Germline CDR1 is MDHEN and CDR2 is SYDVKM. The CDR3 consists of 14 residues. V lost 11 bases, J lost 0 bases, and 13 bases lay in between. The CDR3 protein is CACTAGTNTGELFF. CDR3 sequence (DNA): TGTGCCTGCACGGCGGGGACGAACACCGGGGAGCTGTTTTTT.

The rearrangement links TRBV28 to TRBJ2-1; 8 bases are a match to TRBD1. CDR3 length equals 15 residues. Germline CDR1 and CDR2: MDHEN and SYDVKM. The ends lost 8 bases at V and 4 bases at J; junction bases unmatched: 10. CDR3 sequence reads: CASLEGTGTYNEQFF. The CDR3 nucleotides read TGTGCCAGCCTAGAAGGGACAGGAACGTACAATGAGCAGTTCTTC.

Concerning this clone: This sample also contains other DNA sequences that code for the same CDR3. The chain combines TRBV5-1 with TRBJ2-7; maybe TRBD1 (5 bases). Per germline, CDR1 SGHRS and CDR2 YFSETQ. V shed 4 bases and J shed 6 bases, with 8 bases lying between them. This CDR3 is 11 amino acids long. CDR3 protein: CASSGAGEQYF. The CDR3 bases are TGCGCCAGCAGCGGGGCAGGCGAGCAGTACTTC.

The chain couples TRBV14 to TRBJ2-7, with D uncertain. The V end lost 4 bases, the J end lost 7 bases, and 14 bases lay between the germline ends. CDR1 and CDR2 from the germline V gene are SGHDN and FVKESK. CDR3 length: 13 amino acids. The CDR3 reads CASSLFRGREQYF. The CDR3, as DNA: TGTGCCAGCAGCCTGTTCCGAGGTCGTGAGCAGTACTTC.

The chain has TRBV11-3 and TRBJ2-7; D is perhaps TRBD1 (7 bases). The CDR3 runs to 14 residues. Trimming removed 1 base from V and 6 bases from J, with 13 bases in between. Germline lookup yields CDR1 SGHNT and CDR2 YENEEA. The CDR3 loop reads CASSLGGGGGEQYF. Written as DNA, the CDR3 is TGTGCCAGCAGCTTAGGTGGAGGGGGCGGCGAGCAGTACTTC.

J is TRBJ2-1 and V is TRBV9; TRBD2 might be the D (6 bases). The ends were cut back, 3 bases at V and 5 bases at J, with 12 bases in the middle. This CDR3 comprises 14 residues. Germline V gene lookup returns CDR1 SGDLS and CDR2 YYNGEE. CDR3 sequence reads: CASSETSPNNEQFF. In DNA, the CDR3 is TGTGCCAGCAGCGAGACTAGTCCAAACAATGAGCAGTTCTTC. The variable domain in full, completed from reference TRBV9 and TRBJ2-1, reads DSGVTQTPKHLITATGQRVTLRCSPRSGDLSVYWYQQSLDQGLQFLIQYYNGEERAKGNILERFSAQQFPDLHSELNLSSLELGDSALYFCASSETSPNNEQFFGPGTRLTVL.

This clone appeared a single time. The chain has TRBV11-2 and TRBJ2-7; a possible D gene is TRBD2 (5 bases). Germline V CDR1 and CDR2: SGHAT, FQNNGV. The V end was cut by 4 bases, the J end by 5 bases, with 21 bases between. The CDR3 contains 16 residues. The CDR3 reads CASSSNRRVGRDEQYF. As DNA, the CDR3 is TGTGCCAGCAGCTCCAATCGGCGCGTCGGGCGGGACGAGCAGTACTTC.

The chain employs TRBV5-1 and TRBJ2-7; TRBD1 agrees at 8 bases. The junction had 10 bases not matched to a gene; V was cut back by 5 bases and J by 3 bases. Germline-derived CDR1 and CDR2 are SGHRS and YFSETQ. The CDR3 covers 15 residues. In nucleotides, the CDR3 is TGCGCCAGCAGGAGGGGACAGGAACACGGCTACGAGCAGTACTTC. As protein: CASRRGQEHGYEQYF.

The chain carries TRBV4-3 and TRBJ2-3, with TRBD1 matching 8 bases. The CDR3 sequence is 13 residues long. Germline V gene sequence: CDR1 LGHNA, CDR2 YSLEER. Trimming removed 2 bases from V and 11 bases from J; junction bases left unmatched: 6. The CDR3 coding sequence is TGCGCCAGCAGCCAATCTGACAGGGGTAAGCAGTATTTT. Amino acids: CASSQSDRGKQYF.

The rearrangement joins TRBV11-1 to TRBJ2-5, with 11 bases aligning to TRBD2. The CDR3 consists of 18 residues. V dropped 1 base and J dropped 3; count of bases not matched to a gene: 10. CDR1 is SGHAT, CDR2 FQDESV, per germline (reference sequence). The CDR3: CASSLVLAGAGGKETQYF. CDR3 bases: TGTGCCAGCAGCTTAGTACTAGCGGGAGCTGGAGGCAAAGAGACCCAGTACTTC.

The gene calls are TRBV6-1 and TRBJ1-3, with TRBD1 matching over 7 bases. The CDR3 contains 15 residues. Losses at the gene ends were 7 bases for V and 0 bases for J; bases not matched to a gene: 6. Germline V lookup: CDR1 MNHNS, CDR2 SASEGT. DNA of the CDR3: TGTGCCAGCAACCGGGACAGTTCCTCTGGAAACACCATATATTTT. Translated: CASNRDSSSGNTIYF.

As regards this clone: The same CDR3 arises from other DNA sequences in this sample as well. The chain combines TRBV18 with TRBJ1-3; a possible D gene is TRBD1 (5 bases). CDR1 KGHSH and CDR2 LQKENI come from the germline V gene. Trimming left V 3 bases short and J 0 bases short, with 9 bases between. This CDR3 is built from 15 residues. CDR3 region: CASSPQGHSGNTIYF. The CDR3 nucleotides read TGTGCCAGCTCACCTCAGGGCCACTCTGGAAACACCATATATTTT. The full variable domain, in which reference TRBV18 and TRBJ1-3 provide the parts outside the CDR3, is NAGVMQNPRHLVRRRGQEARLRCSPMKGHSHVYWYRQLPEEGLKFMVYLQKENIIDESGMPKERFSAEFPKEGPSILRIQQVVRGDSAAYFCASSPQGHSGNTIYFGEGSWLTVV.

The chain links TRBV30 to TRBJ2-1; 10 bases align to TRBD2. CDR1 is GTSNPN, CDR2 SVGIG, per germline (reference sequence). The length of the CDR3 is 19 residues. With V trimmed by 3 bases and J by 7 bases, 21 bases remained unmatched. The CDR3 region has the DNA TGTGCCTGGAGGCCCAGAAGATTCTCCCTAGCGGGAGAAAGGAATGAGCAGTTCTTC. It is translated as CAWRPRRFSLAGERNEQFF. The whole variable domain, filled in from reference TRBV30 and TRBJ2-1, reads SQTIHQWPATLVQPVGSPLSLECTVEGTSNPNLYWYRQAAGRGLQLLFYSVGIGQISSEVPQNLSASRPQDRQFILSSKKLLLSDSGFYLCAWRPRRFSLAGERNEQFFGPGTRLTVL.

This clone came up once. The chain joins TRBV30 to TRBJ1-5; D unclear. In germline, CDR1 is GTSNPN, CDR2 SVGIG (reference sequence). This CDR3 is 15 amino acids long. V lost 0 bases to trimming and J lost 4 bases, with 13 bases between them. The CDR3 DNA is TGTGCCTGGAGTGTATACGTAGGGAGGAATCAGCCCCAGCATTTT. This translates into CAWSVYVGRNQPQHF.

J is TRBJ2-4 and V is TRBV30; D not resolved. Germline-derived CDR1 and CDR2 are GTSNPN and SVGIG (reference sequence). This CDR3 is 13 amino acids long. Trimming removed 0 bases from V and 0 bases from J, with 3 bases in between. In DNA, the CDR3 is TGTGCCTGGAGTGTTCCAGCCAAAAACATTCAGTACTTC. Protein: CAWSVPAKNIQYF.

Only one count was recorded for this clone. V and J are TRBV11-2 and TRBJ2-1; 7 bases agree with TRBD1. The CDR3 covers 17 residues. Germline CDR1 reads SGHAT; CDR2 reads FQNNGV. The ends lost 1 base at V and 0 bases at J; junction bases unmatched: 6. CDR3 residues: CASSLGTGVNSYNEQFF. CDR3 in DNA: TGTGCCAGCAGCTTAGGCACAGGGGTAAACTCCTACAATGAGCAGTTCTTC. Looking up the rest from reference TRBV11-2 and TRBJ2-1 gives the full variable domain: EAGVAQSPRYKIIEKRQSVAFWCNPISGHATLYWYQQILGQGPKLLIQFQNNGVVDDSQLPKDRFSAERLKGVDSTLKIQPAKLEDSAVYLCASSLGTGVNSYNEQFFGPGTRLTVL.

CDR3 sequence reads: CASREEGRIYGYTF. The CDR3 bases are TGTGCCAGCAGAGAGGAGGGGCGGATCTATGGCTACACCTTC. V and J are TRBV6-6 and TRBJ1-2; possibly TRBD1 for D (5 bases). Germline CDR1 is MNHNY and CDR2 is SVGAGI (reference sequence). This CDR3 comprises 14 residues. V shed 6 bases and J shed 4 bases, with 15 bases lying between them.

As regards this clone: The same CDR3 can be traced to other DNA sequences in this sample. The CDR3 sequence: CASSLVDTGELFF. CDR3 sequence (DNA): TGTGCCAGCAGCTTGGTAGACACCGGGGAGCTGTTTTTT. J is TRBJ2-2 and V is TRBV5-4; no reliable D call. Germline V gives CDR1 SGHNT, CDR2 YYREEE (reference sequence). V lost 0 bases to trimming and J lost 3 bases, with 3 bases between them. There are 13 residues in the CDR3.

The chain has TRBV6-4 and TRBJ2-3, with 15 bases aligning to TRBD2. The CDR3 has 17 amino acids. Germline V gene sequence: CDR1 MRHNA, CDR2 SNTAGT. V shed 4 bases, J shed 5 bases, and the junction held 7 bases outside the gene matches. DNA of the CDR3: TGTGCCAGCAGTGCAGAGGGACTAGCGGGAGGAGGAGATACGCAGTATTTT. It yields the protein CASSAEGLAGGGDTQYF.

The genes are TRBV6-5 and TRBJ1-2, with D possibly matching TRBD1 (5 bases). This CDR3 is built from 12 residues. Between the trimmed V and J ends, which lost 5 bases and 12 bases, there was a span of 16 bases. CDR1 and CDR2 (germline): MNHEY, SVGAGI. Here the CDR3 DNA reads TGTGCCAGCAGTAACCACGACAGAGCTAACACCTTC. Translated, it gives CASSNHDRANTF.

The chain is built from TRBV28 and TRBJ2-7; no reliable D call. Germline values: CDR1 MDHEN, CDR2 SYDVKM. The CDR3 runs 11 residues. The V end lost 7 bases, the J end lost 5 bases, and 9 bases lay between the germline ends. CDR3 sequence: CASKTAHEQYF. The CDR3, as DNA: TGTGCCAGCAAAACTGCTCACGAGCAGTACTTC.

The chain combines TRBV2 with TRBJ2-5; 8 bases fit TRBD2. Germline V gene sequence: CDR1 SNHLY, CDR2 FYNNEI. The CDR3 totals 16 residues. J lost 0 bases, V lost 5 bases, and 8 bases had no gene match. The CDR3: CASSWERETYQETQYF. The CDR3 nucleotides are TGTGCCAGCAGTTGGGAGCGGGAGACCTACCAAGAGACCCAGTACTTC.

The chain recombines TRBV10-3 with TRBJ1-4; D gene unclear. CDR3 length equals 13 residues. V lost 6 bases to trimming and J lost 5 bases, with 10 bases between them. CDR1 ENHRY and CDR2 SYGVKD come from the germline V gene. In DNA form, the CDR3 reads TGTGCCATCAGGGTTCAGGAAAATGAAAAACTGTTTTTT. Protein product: CAIRVQENEKLFF.

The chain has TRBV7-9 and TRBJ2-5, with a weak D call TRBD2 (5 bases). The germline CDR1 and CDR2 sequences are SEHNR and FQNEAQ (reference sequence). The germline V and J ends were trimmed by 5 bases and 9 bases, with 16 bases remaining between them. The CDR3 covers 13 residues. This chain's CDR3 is CASSTTWAEAQYF. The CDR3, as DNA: TGTGCCAGCAGCACGACGTGGGCGGAGGCCCAGTACTTC.